The 24 T cell receptor beta chains given below trace back to one sample, sequenced in a study of human T cells and chemical hapten exposure (dated by TCRdb to about 2021). Taken with the paper, the label for time point translates to: patch test 1, 2 weeks after DPC sensitization. The sample's treatment or condition label, decoded: therapeutic diphenylcyclopropenone sensitization with weekly scalp DPC. The library came from RACE. This sample was sequenced with a NextSeq 500. TCRdb redid the processing of the public reads, applying fastp at Q25 and MiXCR, and retained in-frame beta chains. Rows with a matching CDR3 protein are joined into one entry that keeps the most common DNA and genes. The sample records roughly 180,000 distinct CDR3 sequences, roughly 15% of which are singletons. Of the sample, about 1.7% falls within the top ten clones. The specimen comprised whole blood, sampled in connection with sensitization to the hapten diphenylcyclopropenone (DPC). These receptors were taken from a young woman with alopecia areata. Some clones in this sample may be carry-over from other donors' samples.

In its sample, this clonotype was seen a few times. The chain combines TRBV9 with TRBJ1-5, with 11 bases matching TRBD1. J lost 7 bases, V lost 3 bases, and 9 bases had no gene match. CDR1 and CDR2 (germline): SGDLS, YYNGEE. This CDR3 is 16 amino acids long. Here the CDR3 reads CASSAGQGALGQPQHF. In DNA form, the CDR3 reads TGTGCCAGCAGCGCAGGACAGGGGGCGCTAGGACAGCCCCAGCATTTT.

This sequence joins TRBV29-1 and TRBJ1-4; 7 bases match TRBD1. The CDR3 loop spans 13 amino acids. Germline CDR1 is SQVTM and CDR2 is ANQGSEA. Germline trimming cut 6 bases from V and 7 bases from J; bases unmatched to any gene: 8. In nucleotides, the CDR3 is TGCAGCGTCCGCCGACAGGGTGGTGAAAAACTGTTTTTT. This encodes CSVRRQGGEKLFF.

This chain's CDR3 is CASSFSASGRETQYF. CDR3 sequence (DNA): TGTGCCAGTAGTTTTTCGGCTAGCGGGAGAGAGACCCAGTACTTC. The gene calls are TRBV19 and TRBJ2-5, with 10 positions matching TRBD2. Trimming cost V 5 bases and J 4 bases; bases outside gene matches: 7. The germline CDR1 and CDR2 sequences are LNHDA and SQIVND (reference sequence). This CDR3 region has 15 residues. Based on the CDR3 plus reference TRBV19 and TRBJ2-5, the full variable domain is DGGITQSPKYLFRKEGQNVTLSCEQNLNHDAMYWYRQDPGQGLRLIYYSQIVNDFQKGDIAEGYSVSREKKESFPLTVTSAQKNPTAFYLCASSFSASGRETQYFGPGTRLLVL.

The sample holds a few counts of this clonotype. The chain employs TRBV29-1 and TRBJ1-2, with D perhaps TRBD1 (6 bases). Germline-derived CDR1 and CDR2 are SQVTM and ANQGSEA. Trimming pared 5 bases from V and 2 bases from J, leaving 9 bases between. The CDR3 totals 12 residues. CDR3: CSVFDRNYGYTF. The CDR3 region has the DNA TGCAGCGTTTTCGACAGGAACTATGGCTACACCTTC.

The rearrangement joins TRBV3-1 to TRBJ2-3, with D hard to call. Trimming stripped 2 bases from V and 2 bases from J, with 8 bases between. Germline values: CDR1 LGHDT, CDR2 YNNKEL (reference sequence). The length of the CDR3 is 14 residues. The CDR3 region has the DNA TGTGCCAGCAGCCAATCAGTGGTCACAGATACGCAGTATTTT. This translates into CASSQSVVTDTQYF.

This clonotype came up a few times. The chain combines TRBV9 with TRBJ2-1; TRBD2 matches 10 bases. CDR3 length: 16 amino acids. J lost 9 bases, V lost 0 bases, and 9 bases had no gene match. Germline V gene sequence: CDR1 SGDLS, CDR2 YYNGEE. The CDR3 sequence: CASSVVVGTSVAEQFF. As DNA, the CDR3 is TGTGCCAGCAGCGTAGTCGTGGGGACTAGCGTTGCTGAGCAGTTCTTC.

The table lists this clonotype with many counts. J is TRBJ2-7 and V is TRBV5-1; possibly TRBD1 for D (5 bases). V was trimmed by 2 bases and J by 0 bases, leaving 12 bases between them. In germline, CDR1 is SGHRS, CDR2 YFSETQ. This CDR3 region has 15 residues. In DNA, the CDR3 is TGCGCCAGCAGCTTTGCAGGGCTACCCTCCTACGAGCAGTACTTC. It codes for CASSFAGLPSYEQYF.

This clonotype was seen ten or more times. The V and J genes are TRBV29-1 and TRBJ2-7; no clear D. This CDR3 spans 13 amino acids. Germline assignment: CDR1 SQVTM and CDR2 ANQGSEA. Trimming took 7 bases from V and 5 from J, leaving 18 bases between them. The CDR3 DNA follows: TGCAGCGGCAGGACCTCTTTGGGGAACGAGCAGTACTTC. This codes for CSGRTSLGNEQYF.

This chain connects TRBV11-2 to TRBJ2-5; D is possibly TRBD1 or TRBD2 (5 bases each). The germline gives CDR1 SGHAT, CDR2 FQNNGV. The length of the CDR3 is 12 residues. With 7 bases removed from V and 4 bases from J, the gap between germline ends came to 10 bases. CDR3 sequence: CASTDSGETQYF. The CDR3 DNA is TGTGCCAGCACCGACAGCGGAGAGACCCAGTACTTC. Combining the CDR3 with reference TRBV11-2 and TRBJ2-5 gives the whole variable domain EAGVAQSPRYKIIEKRQSVAFWCNPISGHATLYWYQQILGQGPKLLIQFQNNGVVDDSQLPKDRFSAERLKGVDSTLKIQPAKLEDSAVYLCASTDSGETQYFGPGTRLLVL.

A few counts support this clonotype. The chain is built from TRBV20-1 and TRBJ2-7, with 8 bases that match TRBD1. CDR1 DFQATT and CDR2 SNEGSKA come from the germline V gene (reference sequence). J was trimmed by 3 bases and V by 2 bases; bases with no gene match: 6. CDR3 length: 14 residues. CDR3 sequence (DNA): TGCAGTGCTAGATGGACAGGGAAAAGCTACGAGCAGTACTTC. Protein sequence: CSARWTGKSYEQYF.

This clonotype was picked up a small number of times. V and J are TRBV11-3 and TRBJ2-1; 8 bases match TRBD2. The junction had 17 bases not matched to a gene; V was cut back by 7 bases and J by 9 bases. Per germline, CDR1 SGHNT and CDR2 YENEEA. CDR3 length: 16 residues. Here the CDR3 DNA reads TGTGCCAGCAACCCGGGAGGGTGGCGGGATAAGGGTGAGCAGTTCTTC. It codes for CASNPGGWRDKGEQFF.

This clonotype was seen at least ten times. The V call is TRBV7-2, the J call TRBJ2-3, with D unclear. The CDR3 totals 12 residues. Germline CDR1 reads SGHTA; CDR2 reads FQGNSA. Trimming removed 2 bases from V and 6 bases from J, with 6 bases in between. For the CDR3, the DNA is TGTGCCAGCAGCTTAACCCCCGATACGCAGTATTTT. This codes for CASSLTPDTQYF.

This clonotype was picked up many times. Germline and junction disagree at one end, which may indicate a read error. The V gene is TRBV7-2, the J gene TRBJ2-5; D is uncertain. Germline loops: CDR1 SGHTA, CDR2 FQGNSA. The CDR3 length is 12 residues. The CDR3 reads CASSLDGETQYF. CDR3 nucleotide sequence: TGTGCCAGCAGTTTAGACGGAGAGACCCAGTACTTC.

The chain is built from TRBV10-3 and TRBJ2-7; D uncertain. The CDR3 runs 14 residues. V lost 0 bases, J lost 2 bases, and 8 bases lay in between. Germline loops: CDR1 ENHRY, CDR2 SYGVKD. Here the CDR3 reads CAISESTDPYEQYF. The CDR3 region has the DNA TGTGCCATCAGTGAGTCGACGGACCCCTACGAGCAGTACTTC.

Many counts were recorded for this clonotype. This chain joins TRBV2 and TRBJ2-5, with D perhaps TRBD1 or TRBD2 (7 bases each). V was trimmed by 0 bases and J by 4 bases, leaving 12 bases between them. Germline V lookup: CDR1 SNHLY, CDR2 FYNNEI. The CDR3 has 15 amino acids. CDR3 DNA: TGTGCCAGCAGTGAAGCCAGGGGGGGAGGAGAGACCCAGTACTTC. Protein: CASSEARGGGETQYF. Filled out from reference TRBV2 and TRBJ2-5, the complete variable domain reads EPEVTQTPSHQVTQMGQEVILRCVPISNHLYFYWYRQILGQKVEFLVSFYNNEISEKSEIFDDQFSVERPDGSNFTLKIRSTKLEDSAMYFCASSEARGGGETQYFGPGTRLLVL.

This clonotype was seen a handful of times. The V call is TRBV29-1, the J call TRBJ1-5; D remains unclear. The CDR3 is 13 amino acids. Per the germline V gene, CDR1 is SQVTM and CDR2 is ANQGSEA. V lost 4 bases to trimming and J lost 6 bases, with 13 bases between them. The CDR3 sequence is CSVVIVDGQPQHF. CDR3 DNA: TGCAGCGTTGTTATCGTAGACGGTCAGCCCCAGCATTTT. The full variable domain, with the rest looked up from reference TRBV29-1 and TRBJ1-5, is SAVISQKPSRDICQRGTSLTIQCQVDSQVTMMFWYRQQPGQSLTLIATANQGSEATYESGFVIDKFPISRPNLTFSTLTVSNMSPEDSSIYLCSVVIVDGQPQHFGDGTRLSIL.

This clonotype has just a few counts. In nucleotides, the CDR3 is TGCAGTGCTATGCTCGCGTCGGGAACAGAGTATGGCTACACCTTC. It specifies CSAMLASGTEYGYTF. This chain links TRBV20-1 with TRBJ1-2, with D uncertain. Trimming took off 4 bases at V and 5 bases at J, with 20 bases between the two ends. The CDR3 consists of 15 residues. The germline V gene has CDR1 DFQATT and CDR2 SNEGSKA (reference sequence).

This clonotype was counted between two and nine times. V usage is TRBV7-8 and J usage is TRBJ1-1, with D possibly being TRBD1 (6 bases). The germline CDR1 and CDR2 sequences are SGHVS and FQNEAQ. The V and J ends lost 5 bases and 0 bases respectively, with 16 bases between them. This CDR3 comprises 16 residues. CDR3 DNA: TGTGCCAGCAGCCCCCAGTGGGGGACAATGAACACTGAAGCTTTCTTT. It encodes CASSPQWGTMNTEAFF.

The CDR3 here is CASSLLARETQYF. As DNA, the CDR3 is TGTGCCAGCAGCCTACTAGCACGCGAGACCCAGTACTTC. The V and J genes are TRBV7-2 and TRBJ2-5, with D perhaps matching TRBD2 (6 bases). This CDR3 has 13 residues. Per germline, CDR1 SGHTA and CDR2 FQGNSA. Deletions cut 5 bases from V and 5 bases from J, with 12 bases between. The whole variable domain, filled in from reference TRBV7-2 and TRBJ2-5, reads GAGVSQSPSNKVTEKGKDVELRCDPISGHTALYWYRQSLGQGLEFLIYFQGNSAPDKSGLPSDRFSAERTGGSVSTLTIQRTQQEDSAVYLCASSLLARETQYFGPGTRLLVL.

The rearrangement joins TRBV7-9 to TRBJ2-2, with 9 nucleotides matching TRBD2. Trimming removed 5 bases from V and 6 bases from J; junction bases left unmatched: 7. The CDR3 has 15 residues. From germline, CDR1 is SEHNR and CDR2 FQNEAQ (reference sequence). The chain's CDR3 is CASSPPGLAAGELFF. CDR3 bases: TGTGCCAGCAGCCCCCCGGGACTAGCCGCCGGGGAGCTGTTTTTT.

This chain uses TRBV20-1 with TRBJ2-3; TRBD2 aligns across 13 bases. J was trimmed by 6 bases and V by 5 bases; bases with no gene match: 5. The CDR3 consists of 14 residues. Germline V gene lookup returns CDR1 DFQATT and CDR2 SNEGSKA (reference sequence). CDR3 loop: CSARTSGGSDTQYF. In DNA form, the CDR3 reads TGCAGTGCTCGGACTAGCGGGGGTTCGGATACGCAGTATTTT.

In this sample, this clonotype turned up many times. The chain couples TRBV6-6 to TRBJ1-3; 8 bases match TRBD1. This CDR3 is built from 18 residues. Germline values: CDR1 MNHNY, CDR2 SVGAGI (reference sequence). V was clipped by 0 bases and J by 0 bases; unmatched bases: 7. In nucleotides, the CDR3 is TGTGCCAGCAGTTACTCTGGGGGACAGGTCTTCTCTGGAAACACCATATATTTT. This translates into CASSYSGGQVFSGNTIYF.

In its sample, this clonotype was seen a few times. This chain joins TRBV29-1 and TRBJ1-1, with D unclear. The CDR3 has 10 residues. CDR1 is SQVTM and CDR2 is ANQGSEA in the germline V gene. V shed 3 bases and J shed 5 bases, with 4 bases lying between them. CDR3 nucleotide sequence: TGCAGCGTTGATCGGACTGAAGCTTTCTTT. This translates into CSVDRTEAFF.

The J gene is TRBJ2-1, the V gene TRBV30, with D unresolved. Trimming removed 5 bases from V and 9 bases from J, with 14 bases in between. Germline CDR1 GTSNPN, CDR2 SVGIG (reference sequence). The length of the CDR3 is 12 residues. CDR3 nucleotide sequence: TGTGCCTGGGGCCCCTCCGTTGGTGAGCAGTTCTTC. Its translation: CAWGPSVGEQFF.